The text below deals with one T cell receptor beta chain. Its cognate antigen is unknown. The sample is drawn from a study of T-cell reconstitution after alpha-beta-depleted transplantation in children. Study-wide points: Newly produced T cells mostly provided counts and TCRbeta diversity after one year, as hyperexpanded clones declined. As was reported, about two months after transplant, alpha-beta T cells came from several hundred expanded graft clones. TCRbeta diversity was high at day 60 in some patients (a result of surviving recipient T cells and thymic progenitors).

This CDR3 has 15 amino acids. V was pared by 8 bases and J by 0 bases, with 14 bases between. Germline V gives CDR1 SNHLY, CDR2 FYNNEI. Unique molecular identifiers were built into the TCRbeta library. MiXCR, run by TCRdb on the PCR reads, gives a single entry per CDR3 protein. The repertoire holds approximately 270,000 distinct CDR3 sequences, with more than 20% as singletons. The starting material was PBMCs, mostly from graft donor cells, obtained 360 days after TCRalphabeta/CD19-depleted stem cell transplant. This chain joins TRBV2 and TRBJ2-1; D is unresolved. This receptor was obtained from a female patient aged 2-10 years who had a stem cell transplant for congenital amegakaryocytic thrombocytopenia, so the T cells may come from the graft donor. This chain's CDR3 is CASGIRRSSYNEQFF. The CDR3 DNA reads as TGTGCCAGCGGGATAAGACGGAGCTCCTACAATGAGCAGTTCTTC.